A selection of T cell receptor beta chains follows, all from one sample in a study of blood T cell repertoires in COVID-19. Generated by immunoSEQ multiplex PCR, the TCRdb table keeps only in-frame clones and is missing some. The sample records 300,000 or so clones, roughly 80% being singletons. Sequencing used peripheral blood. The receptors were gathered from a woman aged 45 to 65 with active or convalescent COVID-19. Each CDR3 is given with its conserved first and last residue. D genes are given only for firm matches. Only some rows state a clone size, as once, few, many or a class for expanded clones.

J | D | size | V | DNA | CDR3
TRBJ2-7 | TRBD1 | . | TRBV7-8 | TGTGCCAGCAGCTTAGACACGACAGGGTCTGTGGGTTTGGAGCAGTACTTC | CASSLDTTGSVGLEQYF
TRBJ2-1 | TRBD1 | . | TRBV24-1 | TGTGCCACCAGTGATTTCACAGGGGGAAGGAATGAGCAGTTCTTC | CATSDFTGGRNEQFF
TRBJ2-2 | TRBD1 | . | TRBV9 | TGTGCCAGCAGCGAGGCGCAGGGGGACACCGGGGAGCTGTTTTTT | CASSEAQGDTGELFF
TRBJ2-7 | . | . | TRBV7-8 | TGTGCCAGCAGCTTAGCGGAGAGAAGCTACGAGCAGTACTTC | CASSLAERSYEQYF
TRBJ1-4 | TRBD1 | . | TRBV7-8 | TGTGCCAGCAGCCCCGGACAGGGTGGGGAAAAACTGTTTTTT | CASSPGQGGEKLFF
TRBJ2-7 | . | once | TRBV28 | TGTGCCAGCAGACCCCCTAGCACCCACGAGCAGTACTTC | CASRPPSTHEQYF
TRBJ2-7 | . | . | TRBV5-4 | TGTGGTGAGCTCCGCGGTCCCTACGAGCAGTACTTC | CGELRGPYEQYF
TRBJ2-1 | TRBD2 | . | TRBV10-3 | TGTGCCATCACCTCGGGACTAGCGGGGACCAATGAGCAGTTCTTC | CAITSGLAGTNEQFF
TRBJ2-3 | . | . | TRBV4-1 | TGCGCCAGCAGCCAGTCGGACAACGCCGGAATCACAGATACGCAGTATTTT | CASSQSDNAGITDTQYF
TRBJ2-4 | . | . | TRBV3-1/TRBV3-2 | TGTGCCAGCAGCCAAGTTCTTAACATTCAGTACTTC | CASSQVLNIQYF
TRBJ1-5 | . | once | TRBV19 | TGTGCCAGTCATGGGACAATTTATAGCAATCAGCCCCAGCATTTT | CASHGTIYSNQPQHF
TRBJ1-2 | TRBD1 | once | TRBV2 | TGTGCCAGTGGGACAGGGGGTTATGGCTACACCTTC | CASGTGGYGYTF
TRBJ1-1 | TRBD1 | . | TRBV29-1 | TGCAGCGTTGAAGACCTGGACAGGGGGTCTGGAGCTTTCTTT | CSVEDLDRGSGAFF
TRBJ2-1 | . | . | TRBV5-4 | TGTGCCGTCCGGGAGACCTACAATGAGCAGTTCTTC | CAVRETYNEQFF
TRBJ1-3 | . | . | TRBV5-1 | TGCGCCAGCAGCCCCACAGTGGCTGGAAACACCATATATTTT | CASSPTVAGNTIYF
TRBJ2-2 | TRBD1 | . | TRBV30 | TGTGCCTGGAGTTACCGGGACAGGGACACCGGGGAGCTGTTTTTT | CAWSYRDRDTGELFF
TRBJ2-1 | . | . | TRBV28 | TGTGCCAGCAGTCTGGATGGACTAAAGCAGTTCTTC | CASSLDGLKQFF
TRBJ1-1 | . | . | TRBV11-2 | TGTGCCAGCAGCCCGCCCGCGGGCACTGAAGCTTTCTTT | CASSPPAGTEAFF
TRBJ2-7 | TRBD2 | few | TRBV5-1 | TGCGCCAGCAGCTTAGCGGGAGGGCCTAACGAGCAGTACTTC | CASSLAGGPNEQYF
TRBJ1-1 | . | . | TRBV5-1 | TGCGCCAGCAGCTTGGTTGGGGCCCCGGAGACTGAAGCTTTCTTT | CASSLVGAPETEAFF
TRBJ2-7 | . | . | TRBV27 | TGTGCCAGCAGTCCCAAGACGACACCTTTCTACGAGCAGTACTTC | CASSPKTTPFYEQYF
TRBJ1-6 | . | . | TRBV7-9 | TGTGCCAGCAGCTTAGTCGGGGAAGGTAATTCACCCCTCCACTTT | CASSLVGEGNSPLHF
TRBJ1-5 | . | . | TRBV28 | TGTGCCAGCAGGGTGACAGGTTTTAGCAATCAGCCCCAGCATTTT | CASRVTGFSNQPQHF
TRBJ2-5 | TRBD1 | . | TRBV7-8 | TGTGCCAGCAGCTTAGCGGGACAGCACCAAGAGACCCAGTACTTC | CASSLAGQHQETQYF
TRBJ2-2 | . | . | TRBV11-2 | TGTGCCAGCAGCCCTTATCAGGGAGGCACCGGGGAGCTGTTTTTT | CASSPYQGGTGELFF
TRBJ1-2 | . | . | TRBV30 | TGTGCCTGGAGTAGAGACAGAGCTAACTATGGCTACACCTTC | CAWSRDRANYGYTF
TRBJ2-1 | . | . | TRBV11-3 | TGTGCCAGCAGCTTAGTAAGGGTCTCGCGGGTTGAGCAGTTCTTC | CASSLVRVSRVEQFF
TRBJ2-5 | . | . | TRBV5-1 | TGCGCCAGCAGCTTGGGACTAGAAGAGACCCAGTACTTC | CASSLGLEETQYF
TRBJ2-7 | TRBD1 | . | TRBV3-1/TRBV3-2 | TGTGCCAGCAGCCAAGTGGGGACAGGACCCTACGAGCAGTACTTC | CASSQVGTGPYEQYF
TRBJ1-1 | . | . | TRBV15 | TGTGCCACCAGCAGAGAGGCGGACACTGAAGCTTTCTTT | CATSREADTEAFF
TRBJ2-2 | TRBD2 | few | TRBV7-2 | TGTGCCAGCAGCTCCTCGGGAGGAAACACCGGGGAGCTGTTTTTT | CASSSSGGNTGELFF
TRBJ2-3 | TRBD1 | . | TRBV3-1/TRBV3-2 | TGTGCCAGCAGCCTTGGACCCGGGACAGGGGGCTCAGATACGCAGTATTTT | CASSLGPGTGGSDTQYF
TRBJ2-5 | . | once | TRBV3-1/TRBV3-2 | TGTGCCAGCAGCGGACTATTCCAGCGGCGGGATAGAAAAGAGACCCAGTACTTC | CASSGLFQRRDRKETQYF
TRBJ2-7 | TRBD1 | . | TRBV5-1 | TGCGCCAGCAGCCACGGACAGGGAGTCTACGAGCAGTACTTC | CASSHGQGVYEQYF
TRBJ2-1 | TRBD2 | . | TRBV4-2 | TGTGCCAGCAGCCCACGGACTAGCGGGAGCCCCTACTCCTACAATGAGCAGTTCTTC | CASSPRTSGSPYSYNEQFF
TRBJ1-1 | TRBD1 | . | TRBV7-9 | TGTGCCAGCAGCTTAGGAGGGGGCGCATTGGACACTGAAGCTTTCTTT | CASSLGGGALDTEAFF
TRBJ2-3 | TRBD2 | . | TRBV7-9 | TGTGCCAGCAGCTCGGGACTAGCGGGCACAGATACGCAGTATTTT | CASSSGLAGTDTQYF
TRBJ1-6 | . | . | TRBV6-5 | TGTGCCAGCAGTTACATAGGGAGGAGTAATTCACCCCTCCACTTT | CASSYIGRSNSPLHF
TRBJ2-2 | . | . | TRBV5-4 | TGTGCCAGCAGCTCAGGGTCGGGCACCGGGGAGCTGTTTTTT | CASSSGSGTGELFF
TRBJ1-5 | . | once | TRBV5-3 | TGTGCCAGAAGCGTCCTTGGACAGAGGGATCAGCCCCAGCATTTT | CARSVLGQRDQPQHF
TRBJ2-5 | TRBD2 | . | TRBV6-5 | TGTGCCAGCAGCGTCCTAGCGGGAGGGGAGACCCAGTACTTC | CASSVLAGGETQYF
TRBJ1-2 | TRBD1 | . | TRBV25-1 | TGTGCCAGCGCGGAGGGGGCTCAGGTCTATGGCTACACCTTC | CASAEGAQVYGYTF
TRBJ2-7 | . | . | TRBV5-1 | TGCGCCAGCAGCTCCATGGGGGCCTCAGGCGAGCAGTACTTC | CASSSMGASGEQYF